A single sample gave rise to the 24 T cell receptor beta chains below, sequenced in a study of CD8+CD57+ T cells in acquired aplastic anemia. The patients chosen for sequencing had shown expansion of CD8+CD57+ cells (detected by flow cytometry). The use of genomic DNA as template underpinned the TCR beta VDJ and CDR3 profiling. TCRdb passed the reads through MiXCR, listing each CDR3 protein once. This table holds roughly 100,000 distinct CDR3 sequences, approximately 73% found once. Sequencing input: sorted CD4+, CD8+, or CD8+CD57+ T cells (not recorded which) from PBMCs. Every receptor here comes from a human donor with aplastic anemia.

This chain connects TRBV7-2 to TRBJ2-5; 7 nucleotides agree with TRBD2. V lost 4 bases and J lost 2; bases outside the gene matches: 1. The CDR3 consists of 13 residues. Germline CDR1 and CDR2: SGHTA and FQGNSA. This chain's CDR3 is CASSWGGQETQYF. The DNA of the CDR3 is TGTGCCAGCAGCTGGGGGGGACAAGAGACCCAGTACTTC. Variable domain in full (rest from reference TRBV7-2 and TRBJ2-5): GAGVSQSPSNKVTEKGKDVELRCDPISGHTALYWYRQSLGQGLEFLIYFQGNSAPDKSGLPSDRFSAERTGGSVSTLTIQRTQQEDSAVYLCASSWGGQETQYFGPGTRLLVL.

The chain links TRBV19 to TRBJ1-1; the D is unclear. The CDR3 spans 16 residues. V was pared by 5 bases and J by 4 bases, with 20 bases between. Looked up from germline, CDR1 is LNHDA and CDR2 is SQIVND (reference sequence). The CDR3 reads CASSDAAGLWGTEAFF. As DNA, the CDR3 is TGTGCCAGTAGTGATGCGGCTGGGTTATGGGGCACTGAAGCTTTCTTT.

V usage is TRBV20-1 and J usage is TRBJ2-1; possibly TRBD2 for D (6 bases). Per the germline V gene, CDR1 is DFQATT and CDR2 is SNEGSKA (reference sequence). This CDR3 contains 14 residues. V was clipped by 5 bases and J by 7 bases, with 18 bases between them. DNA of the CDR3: TGCAGTGCTGCGGCTAGCGTCTCAGGGAATGAGCAGTTCTTC. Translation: CSAAASVSGNEQFF.

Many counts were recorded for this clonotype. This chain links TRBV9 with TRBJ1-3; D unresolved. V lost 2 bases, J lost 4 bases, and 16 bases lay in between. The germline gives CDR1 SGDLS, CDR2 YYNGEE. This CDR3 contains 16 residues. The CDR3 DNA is TGTGCCAGCAGCGTTACATCCTCGGGAGCCGGAAACACCATATATTTT. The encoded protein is CASSVTSSGAGNTIYF. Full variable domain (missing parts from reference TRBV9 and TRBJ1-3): DSGVTQTPKHLITATGQRVTLRCSPRSGDLSVYWYQQSLDQGLQFLIQYYNGEERAKGNILERFSAQQFPDLHSELNLSSLELGDSALYFCASSVTSSGAGNTIYFGEGSWLTVV.

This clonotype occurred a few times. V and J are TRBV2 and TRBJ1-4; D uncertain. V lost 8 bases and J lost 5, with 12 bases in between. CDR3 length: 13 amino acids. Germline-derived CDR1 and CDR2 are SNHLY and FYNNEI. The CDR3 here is CASSAQLNEKLFF. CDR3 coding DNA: TGTGCCAGCTCCGCCCAACTGAATGAAAAACTGTTTTTT.

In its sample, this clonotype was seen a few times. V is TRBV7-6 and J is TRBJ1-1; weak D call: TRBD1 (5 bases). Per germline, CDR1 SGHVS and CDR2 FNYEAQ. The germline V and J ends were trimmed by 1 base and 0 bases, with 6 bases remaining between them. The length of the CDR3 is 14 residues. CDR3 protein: CASSLGQLNTEAFF. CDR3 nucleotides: TGTGCCAGCAGCTTAGGACAGCTGAACACTGAAGCTTTCTTT.

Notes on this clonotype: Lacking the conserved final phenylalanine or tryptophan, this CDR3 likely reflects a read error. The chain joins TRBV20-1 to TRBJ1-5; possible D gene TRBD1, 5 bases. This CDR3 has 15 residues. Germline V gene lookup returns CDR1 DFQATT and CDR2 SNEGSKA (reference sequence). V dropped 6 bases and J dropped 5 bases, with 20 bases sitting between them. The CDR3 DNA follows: TGCAGTGCCCTACGGTCGGACACTTTTGATCAGCCCCAGCATTCT. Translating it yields CSALRSDTFDQPQHS.

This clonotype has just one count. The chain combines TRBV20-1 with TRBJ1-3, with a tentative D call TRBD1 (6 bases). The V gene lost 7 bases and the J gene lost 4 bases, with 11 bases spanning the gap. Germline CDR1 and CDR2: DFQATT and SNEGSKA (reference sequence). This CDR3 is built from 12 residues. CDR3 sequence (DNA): TGCAGTGGAACAGGGCTAGGAAACACCATATATTTT. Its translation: CSGTGLGNTIYF.

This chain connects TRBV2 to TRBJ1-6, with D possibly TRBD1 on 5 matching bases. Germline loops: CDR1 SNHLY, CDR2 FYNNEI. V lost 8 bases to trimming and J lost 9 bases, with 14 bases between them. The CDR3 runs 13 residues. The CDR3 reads CASWGEQRSPLHF. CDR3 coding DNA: TGTGCCAGCTGGGGGGAACAACGTTCACCCCTCCACTTT.

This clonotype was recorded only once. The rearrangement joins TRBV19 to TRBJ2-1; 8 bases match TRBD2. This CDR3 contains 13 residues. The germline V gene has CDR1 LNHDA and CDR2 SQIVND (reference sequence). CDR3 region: CAASGQNYNEQFF. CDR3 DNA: TGTGCGGCTAGCGGGCAAAACTACAATGAGCAGTTCTTC.

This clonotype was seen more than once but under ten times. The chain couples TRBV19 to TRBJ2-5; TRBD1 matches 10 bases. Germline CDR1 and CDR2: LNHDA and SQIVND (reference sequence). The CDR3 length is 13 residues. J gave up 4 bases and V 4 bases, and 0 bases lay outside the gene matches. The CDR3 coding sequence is TGTGCCAGTAGTAGGACAGGGGGAGAGACCCAGTACTTC. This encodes CASSRTGGETQYF.

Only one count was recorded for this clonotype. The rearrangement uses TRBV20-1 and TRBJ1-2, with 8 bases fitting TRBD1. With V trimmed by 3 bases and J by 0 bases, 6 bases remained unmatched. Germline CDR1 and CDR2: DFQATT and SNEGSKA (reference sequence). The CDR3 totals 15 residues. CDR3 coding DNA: TGCAGTGCTAGGGCACAGGGGGACCCTAACTATGGCTACACCTTC. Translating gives CSARAQGDPNYGYTF.

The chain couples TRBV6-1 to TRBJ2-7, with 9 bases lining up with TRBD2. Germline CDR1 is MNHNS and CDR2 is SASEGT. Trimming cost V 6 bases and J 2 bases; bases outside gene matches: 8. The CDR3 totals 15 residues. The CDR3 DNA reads TGTGCCAGCAGAAAGGGACTAGCATTAGCCTACGAGCAGTACTTC. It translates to CASRKGLALAYEQYF.

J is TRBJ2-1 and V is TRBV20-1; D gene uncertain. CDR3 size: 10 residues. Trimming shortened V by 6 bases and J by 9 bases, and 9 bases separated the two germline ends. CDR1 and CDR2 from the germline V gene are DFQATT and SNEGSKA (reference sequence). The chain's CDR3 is CSAKVIEQFF. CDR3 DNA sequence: TGCAGTGCCAAGGTCATTGAGCAGTTCTTC.

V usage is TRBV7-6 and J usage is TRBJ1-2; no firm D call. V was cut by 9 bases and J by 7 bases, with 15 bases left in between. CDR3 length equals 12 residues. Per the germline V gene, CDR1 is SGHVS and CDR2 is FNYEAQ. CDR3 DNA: TGTGCCAGTCGCTCCTTAAAGTCTGGCTACACCTTC. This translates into CASRSLKSGYTF.

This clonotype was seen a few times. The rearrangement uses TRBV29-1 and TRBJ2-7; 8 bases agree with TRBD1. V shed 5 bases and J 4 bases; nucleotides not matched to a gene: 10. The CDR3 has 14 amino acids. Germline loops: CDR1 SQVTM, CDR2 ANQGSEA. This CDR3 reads CSVLTPDRAYEQYF. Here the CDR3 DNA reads TGCAGCGTTCTAACGCCGGACAGGGCGTACGAGCAGTACTTC.

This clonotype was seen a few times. The CDR3 spells CSVDDGSSYEQYF. In nucleotides, the CDR3 is TGCAGCGTTGATGACGGGAGCTCCTACGAGCAGTACTTC. V is TRBV29-1 and J is TRBJ2-7; the D gene is possibly TRBD2 (6 bases). V shed 3 bases and J shed 0 bases, with 9 bases lying between them. The CDR3 extends over 13 amino acids. Per the germline V gene, CDR1 is SQVTM and CDR2 is ANQGSEA.

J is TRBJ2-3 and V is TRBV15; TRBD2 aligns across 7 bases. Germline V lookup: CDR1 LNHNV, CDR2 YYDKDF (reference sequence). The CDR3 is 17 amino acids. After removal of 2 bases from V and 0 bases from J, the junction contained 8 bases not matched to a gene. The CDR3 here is CATSRRSLADSTDTQYF. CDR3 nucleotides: TGTGCCACCAGCAGACGTTCCCTAGCGGATAGCACAGATACGCAGTATTTT.

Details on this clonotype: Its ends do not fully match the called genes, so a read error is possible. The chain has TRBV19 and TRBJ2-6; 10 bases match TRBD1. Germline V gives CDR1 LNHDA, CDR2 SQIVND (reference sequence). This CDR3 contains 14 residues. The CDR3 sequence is CASRDRGGVGVPTF. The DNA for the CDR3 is TGTGCCAGTAGGGACAGGGGGGGAGTCGGCGTCCCGACTTTC.

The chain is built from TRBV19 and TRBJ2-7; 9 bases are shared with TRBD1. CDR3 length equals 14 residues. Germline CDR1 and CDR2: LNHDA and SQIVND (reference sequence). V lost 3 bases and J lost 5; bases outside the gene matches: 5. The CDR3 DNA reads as TGTGCCAGTAGTATCACCGGGACAGGGAACGAGCAGTACTTC. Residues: CASSITGTGNEQYF.

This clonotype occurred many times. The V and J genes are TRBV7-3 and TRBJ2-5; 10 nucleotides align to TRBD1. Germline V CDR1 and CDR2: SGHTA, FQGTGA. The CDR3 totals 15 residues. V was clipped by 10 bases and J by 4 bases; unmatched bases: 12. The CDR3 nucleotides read TGTGCCAACCCCCCTTTAGACAGGGGGCTAGAGACCCAGTACTTC. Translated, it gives CANPPLDRGLETQYF.

The CDR3 protein is CATSDYVMSTDTQYF. In nucleotides, the CDR3 is TGTGCCACCAGTGATTACGTGATGAGCACAGATACGCAGTATTTT. The chain uses TRBV24-1 and TRBJ2-3; D not certain. In germline, CDR1 is KGHDR, CDR2 SFDVKD. The CDR3 is 15 amino acids. The germline V and J ends were trimmed by 2 bases and 0 bases, with 8 bases remaining between them.

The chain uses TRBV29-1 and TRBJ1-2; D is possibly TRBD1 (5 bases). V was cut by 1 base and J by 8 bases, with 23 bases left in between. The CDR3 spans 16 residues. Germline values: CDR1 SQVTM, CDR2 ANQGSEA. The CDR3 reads CSVEGSQGTIGNGYTF. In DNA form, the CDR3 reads TGCAGCGTTGAAGGGTCGCAGGGAACGATCGGCAACGGCTACACCTTC.

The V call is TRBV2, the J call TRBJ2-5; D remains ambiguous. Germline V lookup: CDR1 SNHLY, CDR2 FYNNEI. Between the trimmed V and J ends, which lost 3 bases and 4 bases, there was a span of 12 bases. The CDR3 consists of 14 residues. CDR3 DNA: TGTGCCAGCAGTGAGACCGCCCGCGGAGAGACCCAGTACTTC. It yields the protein CASSETARGETQYF.